A selection of T cell receptor beta chains follows, all from one sample in a study of cytomegalovirus exposure and HLA in healthy donors. Clones were read by immunoSEQ multiplex PCR, and TCRdb kept only the in-frame ones, dropping some. The sample table sets out over 65,000 clones. The material sequenced was PBMCs. The receptor source for this set is a woman in her thirties in good health and CMV-seronegative. CDR3s include the opening cysteine and the closing phenylalanine or tryptophan. The D gene is left open where the match is weak.

TRBJ1-5 - TRBV19 CASNRGAGSNQPQHF TGTGCCAGTAACCGGGGGGCGGGAAGCAATCAGCCCCAGCATTTT
TRBJ1-5 - TRBV7-2 CASSLGTGMGQPQHF TGTGCCAGCAGCTTAGGTACGGGGATGGGTCAGCCCCAGCATTTT
TRBJ2-5 - TRBV7-2 CASSFPRDF TGTGCCAGCAGCTTTCCCAGGGACTTC
TRBJ2-7 TRBD2 TRBV5-5 CASSLGLTSGTSF TGTGCCAGCAGCTTGGGTTTGACTAGCGGCACCTCCTTC
TRBJ2-7 - TRBV29-1 CSVEDPGDTYEQYF TGCAGCGTTGAAGATCCTGGAGATACCTACGAGCAGTACTTC
TRBJ1-2 - TRBV2 CASSDTVVNGYTF TGTGCCAGCAGTGACACAGTAGTGAATGGCTACACCTTC
TRBJ2-5 TRBD2 TRBV30 CAWSVLAGGVETQYF TGTGCCTGGAGTGTTTTGGCGGGAGGAGTAGAGACCCAGTACTTC
TRBJ1-1 - TRBV30 CASNRFLGTEAFF TGTGCCTCAAACAGGTTCCTGGGCACTGAAGCTTTCTTT
TRBJ1-4 - TRBV7-9 CASSAGPGDEKLFF TGTGCCAGCAGTGCCGGGCCGGGGGATGAAAAACTGTTTTTT
TRBJ2-3 TRBD2 TRBV19 CASKLAGATDTQYF TGTGCCAGTAAGCTAGCGGGGGCCACAGATACGCAGTATTTT
TRBJ2-1 - TRBV18 CASSPRGSGTYNEQFF TGTGCCAGCTCACCGCGGGGCTCGGGAACCTACAATGAGCAGTTCTTC
TRBJ1-1 TRBD1 TRBV4-1 CASSQGQGWEAFF TGCGCCAGCAGCCAAGGACAGGGCTGGGAAGCTTTCTTT
TRBJ2-1 TRBD2 TRBV29-1 CSATSGSLYNEQFF TGCAGCGCCACTAGCGGGAGCCTATACAATGAGCAGTTCTTC
TRBJ2-3 - TRBV7-2 CASSLGGGRATDTQYF TGTGCCAGCAGCTTGGGGGGAGGACGGGCCACAGATACGCAGTATTTT
TRBJ2-1 - TRBV19 CASSWGQGWPNGDNEQFF TGTGCCAGTAGCTGGGGTCAGGGTTGGCCAAATGGGGACAATGAGCAGTTCTTC
TRBJ1-5 TRBD1 TRBV6-1 CASRDRGGRNQPQHF TGTGCCAGCAGGGACAGGGGGGGTCGGAATCAGCCCCAGCATTTT
TRBJ2-3 TRBD2 TRBV29-1 CGVAGLFTDTQYF TGCGGCGTAGCGGGACTTTTCACAGATACGCAGTATTTT
TRBJ2-7 - TRBV28 CASNPGGTYEQYF TGTGCCAGCAATCCGGGCGGGACCTACGAGCAGTACTTC
TRBJ1-4 - TRBV7-9 CASSLSIQGLNEKLFF TGTGCCAGCAGCTTATCTATACAGGGCCTTAATGAAAAACTGTTTTTT
TRBJ1-4 TRBD1 TRBV7-9 CASRPQGAGEKLFF TGTGCCAGCAGGCCACAGGGGGCTGGCGAAAAACTGTTTTTT
TRBJ1-2 - TRBV6-6 CASSYGESAMSYTF TGTGCCAGCAGTTACGGAGAATCCGCTATGAGCTACACCTTC
TRBJ2-1 TRBD2 TRBV5-1 CASSLVGGRAGYNEQFF TGCGCCAGCAGCTTGGTTGGCGGGAGGGCCGGGTACAATGAGCAGTTCTTC
TRBJ2-7 TRBD1 TRBV27 CASSLGQGGTYEQYF TGTGCCAGCAGTTTAGGACAGGGGGGTACCTACGAGCAGTACTTC
TRBJ1-2 TRBD1 TRBV30 CAWSGASTGSGYTF TGTGCCTGGAGTGGGGCCTCGACAGGGAGTGGCTACACCTTC
TRBJ1-5 - TRBV4-1 CASSQVAGDPQHF TGCGCCAGCAGCCAAGTCGCGGGGGATCCCCAGCATTTT
TRBJ2-7 TRBD2 TRBV6-1 CASSDSGLVYEQYF TGTGCCAGCAGTGATTCGGGACTAGTGTACGAGCAGTACTTC
TRBJ1-5 - TRBV7-8 CASSLGGYNQPQHF TGTGCCAGCAGCTTAGGAGGGTACAATCAGCCCCAGCATTTT